These 19 T cell receptor beta chains originate from one sample sequenced in a study of technical replicates of blood from a few donors. Generated by immunoSEQ multiplex PCR, the TCRdb table keeps only in-frame clones and is missing some. The sample records about 58,000 clones, roughly nine tenths being singletons. The sample was PBMCs. These receptors were collected from a human donor in good health. Some clones in this sample may be carry-over from other donors' samples.

To note about this clone: The same CDR3 also results from other DNA sequences found in this sample. This chain connects TRBV4-2 to TRBJ1-5; no firm D call. CDR3 size: 16 residues. CDR1 and CDR2 from the germline V gene are LGHNA and YNFKEQ. The ends were cut back, 0 bases at V and 7 bases at J, with 16 bases in the middle. This chain's CDR3 is CASSQDLSRREQPQHF. As DNA, the CDR3 is TGTGCCAGCAGCCAAGATCTAAGTAGGCGGGAGCAGCCCCAGCATTTT.

This chain uses TRBV5-4 with TRBJ2-5, with 8 bases identical to TRBD2. This CDR3 comprises 15 residues. The trim removed 4 bases at V and 5 bases at J, leaving 10 bases unmatched. Germline values: CDR1 SGHNT, CDR2 YYREEE (reference sequence). CDR3 nucleotide sequence: TGTGCCAGCAGCAATAGCGGGGAGACTAGGGAGACCCAGTACTTC. This sequence encodes CASSNSGETRETQYF.

This clone appeared once. The genes are TRBV19 and TRBJ2-7; D uncertain. CDR3 length equals 13 residues. The V gene's germline CDR1 is LNHDA and CDR2 SQIVND (reference sequence). V shed 4 bases and J shed 9 bases, with 16 bases lying between them. CDR3: CASSKSSNERQYF. The CDR3 nucleotides are TGTGCCAGTAGTAAGTCCTCAAACGAGCGGCAGTACTTC.

The CDR3 here is CASSPSLAGGEDDIQYF. CDR3 nucleotides: TGTGCCAGCAGCCCCAGTCTCGCGGGAGGGGAGGATGACATTCAGTACTTC. The rearrangement links TRBV9 to TRBJ2-4; 9 positions match TRBD2. Trimming took 4 bases from V and 8 from J; bases not matched to a gene: 16. Germline CDR1 and CDR2: SGDLS and YYNGEE. The CDR3 sequence is 17 residues long.

The chain recombines TRBV12-5 with TRBJ1-1; D not resolved. CDR1 is LGHNT and CDR2 is FRNRAP in the germline V gene. The CDR3 sequence is 15 residues long. Between the trimmed V and J ends, which lost 0 bases and 2 bases, there was a span of 10 bases. CDR3 sequence: CASGLVLGSNTEAFF. Written as DNA, the CDR3 is TGTGCTAGTGGTTTGGTACTAGGGAGTAACACTGAAGCTTTCTTT.

This chain links TRBV27 with TRBJ1-6; D is unclear. This CDR3 has 14 residues. The V gene lost 8 bases and the J gene lost 10 bases, with 18 bases spanning the gap. CDR1 is MNHEY, CDR2 SMNVEV, per germline (reference sequence). Here the CDR3 DNA reads TGTGCCAGCTCCGTGGCGGCGCCCGGATCACCCCTCCACTTT. It specifies CASSVAAPGSPLHF.

This sequence joins TRBV18 and TRBJ1-3; no clear D gene. In germline, CDR1 is KGHSH, CDR2 LQKENI. CDR3 length: 16 residues. V was shortened by 1 base and J by 0 bases, with 10 bases between the two germline ends. CDR3 in DNA: TGTGCCAGCTCACCACAAACAGAAGTCTCTGGAAACACCATATATTTT. Protein product: CASSPQTEVSGNTIYF.

This clone was counted once. The chain links TRBV6-1 to TRBJ1-1; D may be TRBD1 (5 bases). The germline CDR1 and CDR2 sequences are MNHNS and SASEGT. The V and J ends lost 2 bases and 2 bases respectively, with 9 bases between them. The CDR3 contains 14 residues. The CDR3 sequence is CASSEPGGNTEAFF. CDR3 in DNA: TGTGCCAGCAGTGAACCGGGGGGAAACACTGAAGCTTTCTTT.

The sample holds a few counts of this clone. The V gene is TRBV2, the J gene TRBJ1-1, with 7 bases that match TRBD1. The length of the CDR3 is 12 residues. V dropped 7 bases and J dropped 10; count of bases not matched to a gene: 9. The germline V gene encodes CDR1 SNHLY and CDR2 FYNNEI. In DNA form, the CDR3 reads TGTGCCAGCAACGACAGGGACTTATCAGCTTTCTTT. Translating gives CASNDRDLSAFF.

J is TRBJ2-7 and V is TRBV6-1; tentative D call: TRBD1 (6 bases). This CDR3 spans 12 amino acids. The germline gives CDR1 MNHNS, CDR2 SASEGT. V was clipped by 8 bases and J by 3 bases, with 11 bases between them. Here the CDR3 reads CASYGQIYEQYF. The CDR3, as DNA: TGTGCCAGCTATGGACAGATCTACGAGCAGTACTTC.

In this sample, this clone turned up once. The chain uses TRBV7-9 and TRBJ2-5; TRBD2 might be the D (8 bases). The V gene's germline CDR1 is SEHNR and CDR2 FQNEAQ (reference sequence). CDR3 size: 17 residues. V lost 4 bases and J 8 bases, leaving 26 bases between the germline ends. CDR3 nucleotide sequence: TGTGCCAGCAGCTCAGAGAGGATAGGGACAGCGGGAGATACCCAGTACTTC. It codes for CASSSERIGTAGDTQYF.

The rearrangement links TRBV11-2 to TRBJ1-2, with D possibly TRBD1 on 6 matching bases. Germline CDR1 is SGHAT and CDR2 is FQNNGV. Trimming shortened V by 5 bases and J by 4 bases, and 20 bases separated the two germline ends. The CDR3 runs 16 residues. CDR3 sequence: CASSPRDTTLGYGYTF. DNA for the CDR3: TGTGCCAGCAGCCCGAGGGACACCACGTTGGGCTATGGCTACACCTTC.

The rearrangement joins TRBV2 to TRBJ2-5, with TRBD2 identical over 7 bases. The J segment lost 3 bases and the V segment lost 6 bases, leaving 10 bases of the junction unmatched. The CDR3 sequence is 15 residues long. Germline V lookup: CDR1 SNHLY, CDR2 FYNNEI. This CDR3 is CASSAPSGWEETQYF. The CDR3 coding sequence is TGTGCCAGCAGCGCACCTAGCGGATGGGAAGAGACCCAGTACTTC.

This chain joins TRBV29-1 and TRBJ1-2; D gene ambiguous. This CDR3 has 13 residues. Trimming removed 7 bases at V and 5 bases at J, with 17 bases between. Per the germline V gene, CDR1 is SQVTM and CDR2 is ANQGSEA. The CDR3 is CSAGPDGLYGYTF. For the CDR3, the DNA is TGCAGCGCTGGGCCCGACGGCTTATATGGCTACACCTTC.

This chain links TRBV28 with TRBJ1-2; D unresolved. Germline V gene data show CDR1 as MDHEN and CDR2 as SYDVKM. The CDR3 runs 12 residues. The CDR3 DNA reads TGTGGGGCTGCTCAGGTGACGTCTGGCTACACCTTC. Residues: CGAAQVTSGYTF.

The V gene is TRBV4-1, the J gene TRBJ1-4; tentatively, D is TRBD1 (6 bases). V lost 1 base, J lost 0 bases, and 6 bases lay in between. The CDR3 covers 15 residues. Germline values: CDR1 MGHRA, CDR2 YSYEKL. CDR3: CASSQGTATNEKLFF. The CDR3 DNA reads TGCGCCAGCAGCCAAGGGACAGCAACTAATGAAAAACTGTTTTTT.

As for this clone: This same CDR3 is encoded by further DNA sequences in the sample. This chain connects TRBV7-3 to TRBJ2-6, with TRBD2 matching 7 bases. This CDR3 has 16 amino acids. J was trimmed by 2 bases and V by 1 base; bases with no gene match: 2. Germline CDR1 reads SGHTA; CDR2 reads FQGTGA. CDR3 nucleotide sequence: TGTGCCAGCAGCTTAAGTGCGGGGGCTGGGGCCAACGTCCTGACTTTC. This sequence encodes CASSLSAGAGANVLTF. Drawing the rest from reference TRBV7-3 and TRBJ2-6, the complete variable domain is GAGVSQTPSNKVTEKGKYVELRCDPISGHTALYWYRQSLGQGPEFLIYFQGTGAADDSGLPNDRFFAVRPEGSVSTLKIQRTERGDSAVYLCASSLSAGAGANVLTFGAGSRLTVL.

The chain recombines TRBV7-2 with TRBJ2-5, with a weak D call TRBD2 (6 bases). Germline lookup yields CDR1 SGHTA and CDR2 FQGNSA. The ends were cut back, 2 bases at V and 5 bases at J, with 21 bases in the middle. The CDR3 spans 17 residues. The CDR3, as DNA: TGTGCCAGCAGCTTATTTGGAGAGGCTGTGGCGGGGGAGACCCAGTACTTC. Protein product: CASSLFGEAVAGETQYF.

The gene calls are TRBV5-6 and TRBJ1-2; D is possibly TRBD1 (6 bases). Germline V gives CDR1 SGHDT, CDR2 YYEEEE. This CDR3 spans 14 amino acids. V was pared by 4 bases and J by 4 bases, with 14 bases between. The CDR3 loop reads CASSPLSDSYGYTF. In DNA form, the CDR3 reads TGTGCCAGCAGCCCCCTATCGGACAGCTATGGCTACACCTTC. The whole variable domain, filled in from reference TRBV5-6 and TRBJ1-2, reads DAGVTQSPTHLIKTRGQQVTLRCSPKSGHDTVSWYQQALGQGPQFIFQYYEEEERQRGNFPDRFSGHQFPNYSSELNVNALLLGDSALYLCASSPLSDSYGYTFGSGTRLTVV.